The rows below give T cell receptor beta chains drawn from one sample of a study of glioma-infiltrating T cells after dendritic cell vaccination. This table comes from immunoSEQ multiplex PCR, and its TCRdb copy is limited to in-frame clones, with some not included. This sample has fewer than 45,000 clones, with approximately 80% found just once. Sequences were derived from blood, sampled before dendritic cell vaccination. Receptor source: a human donor with glioblastoma. Both conserved end residues are part of each CDR3. D genes are given only for firm matches. The size field is filled for only some rows; it gives once, few, many or a size class.

d_gene,abundance,j_gene,v_gene,CDR3nt,CDR3aa
.,.,TRBJ2-1,TRBV29-1,TGCAGCGTTCTTCGGCGGGGGCACAATGAGCAGTTCTTC,CSVLRRGHNEQFF
TRBD1,.,TRBJ1-2,TRBV5-4,TGTGCCAGCAGCTTGGGCTTAGGGGGCCACTATGGCTACACCTTC,CASSLGLGGHYGYTF
.,.,TRBJ1-3,TRBV28,TGTGCCAGCAGTGAGACGACAGGTTTAAGCTCTGGAAACACCATATATTTT,CASSETTGLSSGNTIYF
.,.,TRBJ2-7,TRBV15,TGTGCCACCAGCAGAGACAGAAACCCCTCCTACGAGCAGTACTTC,CATSRDRNPSYEQYF
.,.,TRBJ1-2,TRBV27,TGTGCCAGCAGTCCCTCGGGGGGTTGGGCTAACTATGGCTACACCTTC,CASSPSGGWANYGYTF
TRBD1,.,TRBJ2-3,TRBV5-1,TGCGCCAGCAGCTTCGAGGGGGCGCGTGAGACAGATACGCAGTATTTT,CASSFEGARETDTQYF
TRBD2,.,TRBJ2-1,TRBV10-3,TGTGCCATCACTTATAGCGGGGGGGCCTACAATGAGCAGTTCTTC,CAITYSGGAYNEQFF
TRBD1,once,TRBJ1-2,TRBV6-6,TGTGCCAGCGGCCGACAGGGGATCGACTATGGCTACACCTTC,CASGRQGIDYGYTF
TRBD1,.,TRBJ2-6,TRBV5-4,TGTGCCAGCAGCTTGGGGGACAGGACTGTCTCTGGGGCCAACGTCCTGACTTTC,CASSLGDRTVSGANVLTF
TRBD2,.,TRBJ2-3,TRBV7-2,TGTGCCAGCAGCGTAATCCGGGGGAGGGCAGATACGCAGTATTTT,CASSVIRGRADTQYF
.,once,TRBJ1-5,TRBV6-6,TGTGCCAGCAGTTCCATTAATCAGCCCCAGCATTTT,CASSSINQPQHF
TRBD2,.,TRBJ2-3,TRBV6-4,TGTGCCAGCAGTGACGGACTAGCGGCGTCAGATACGCAGTATTTT,CASSDGLAASDTQYF
TRBD1,.,TRBJ2-1,TRBV11-2,TGTGCCAGCAGCCCCGGACAGGGGTCTTACAATGAGCAGTTCTTC,CASSPGQGSYNEQFF
TRBD2,few,TRBJ2-3,TRBV7-9,TGTGCCAGCAGCACTAGCGGGAACACAGATACGCAGTATTTT,CASSTSGNTDTQYF
TRBD1,.,TRBJ1-4,TRBV10-3,TGTGCCATCAGAGGGACAGGGTCTGAAAAACTGTTTTTT,CAIRGTGSEKLFF
.,few,TRBJ1-6,TRBV23-1,TGCGCCAGCACTCTCAACAGTACTAATTCACCCCTCCACTTT,CASTLNSTNSPLHF
TRBD2,.,TRBJ2-5,TRBV5-1,TGCGCCAGCAGCTTGGGGCTAGCGGGGCAAGAGACCCAGTACTTC,CASSLGLAGQETQYF
.,.,TRBJ1-2,TRBV19,TGTGCCAGTAGGACACAGGGTTCGGGAGGCTACACCTTC,CASRTQGSGGYTF
TRBD1,.,TRBJ2-7,TRBV5-6,TGTGCCAGCAGCTCCCGGACAGGGGGTTTTTACGAGCAGTACTTC,CASSSRTGGFYEQYF
.,once,TRBJ2-7,TRBV30,TGTGCCTGGAGTATTTCCGCGGGCGAGCAGTACTTC,CAWSISAGEQYF
TRBD2,.,TRBJ2-1,TRBV9,TGTGCCAGCAGCGTAGGCCTAGCGGGGGACAATGAGCAGTTCTTC,CASSVGLAGDNEQFF
TRBD1,.,TRBJ2-7,TRBV7-8,TGTGCCAGCAGGACCGGGACAGGGGGCTACGAGCAGTACTTC,CASRTGTGGYEQYF
TRBD1,.,TRBJ2-2,TRBV7-3,TGTGCCAGCAGCTTGCATGGGACAGTAAACACCGGGGAGCTGTTTTTT,CASSLHGTVNTGELFF
TRBD2,.,TRBJ2-7,TRBV7-6,TGTGCCAGCAGCTTCCCGCCGAGACTAGCGGGGGGGCGGTACGAGCAGTACTTC,CASSFPPRLAGGRYEQYF
.,.,TRBJ1-1,TRBV11-3,TGTGCCGGCAGCCTCTACAGTACTGAAGCTTTCTTT,CAGSLYSTEAFF
.,.,TRBJ2-5,TRBV28,TGTGCCAGCAGCCGACGGACAGGGAGGGAGAAAGAGACCCAGTACTTC,CASSRRTGREKETQYF
TRBD2,.,TRBJ2-5,TRBV5-1,TGCGCCAGCAGCTTGGGCAGCGGGGGGGCCCGGGAGACCCAGTACTTC,CASSLGSGGARETQYF
.,.,TRBJ2-2,TRBV19,TGTGCCAGTAGTACCAGGGGGGCGGACACCGGGGAGCTGTTTTTT,CASSTRGADTGELFF
.,.,TRBJ1-1,TRBV14,TGTGCCAGCAGCCCTAGGATACAGGGCGATGAAGCTTTCTTT,CASSPRIQGDEAFF
TRBD2,few,TRBJ2-3,TRBV5-1,TGCGCCAGCAGCAGCCAGGGACTAGCCGCAGATACGCAGTATTTT,CASSSQGLAADTQYF
.,few,TRBJ1-1,TRBV11-2,TGTGCCAGCAGCCAAGATTGGGGGCTGGGGACTGAAGCTTTCTTT,CASSQDWGLGTEAFF
TRBD1,.,TRBJ1-2,TRBV7-2,TGTGCCAGCAGCTTAGCGCCGGGGACAGCCGCCTATGGCTACACCTTC,CASSLAPGTAAYGYTF
.,.,TRBJ1-2,TRBV27,TGTGCCAGCTCCGAGGGCAGGGGCCCAACCTATGGCTACACCTTC,CASSEGRGPTYGYTF
TRBD1,.,TRBJ2-1,TRBV28,TGTGCCAGCAGTAAACTCCGGGACAGCGGAAGCTCCTACAATGAGCAGTTCTTC,CASSKLRDSGSSYNEQFF
TRBD1,.,TRBJ2-2,TRBV5-4,TGTGCCAGCAGCCGGACAGGGCGAACCGGGGAGCTGTTTTTT,CASSRTGRTGELFF
.,.,TRBJ2-3,TRBV11-3,TGTGCCAGCAGCTTAGGCCTAGCGACCACAGATACGCAGTATTTT,CASSLGLATTDTQYF
TRBD1,.,TRBJ2-7,TRBV10-3,TGTGCCATCAGTCGGGACAGGGGGTCGATCTACGAGCAGTACTTC,CAISRDRGSIYEQYF
.,.,TRBJ1-1,TRBV6-1,TGTGCCAGCAGGGTTGGAGGAAGCAACACTGAAGCTTTCTTT,CASRVGGSNTEAFF
.,.,TRBJ1-3,TRBV30,TGTGCCTGGAGCCGCGACAGACGTTCTGGAAACACCATATATTTT,CAWSRDRRSGNTIYF
.,many,TRBJ1-2,TRBV19,TGTGCCAGTAGAACCTCAGGGGACTATGGCTACACCTTC,CASRTSGDYGYTF
.,.,TRBJ1-1,TRBV4-3,TGCGCCAGCAGCCAAGGAGGGGGTGAAGCTTTCTTT,CASSQGGGEAFF
.,.,TRBJ2-5,TRBV5-6,TGTGCCAGCAGCTTTTCGGGGTGGGAAGAGACCCAGTACTTC,CASSFSGWEETQYF
TRBD1,.,TRBJ1-4,TRBV2,TGTGCCAGCAGGCCGGACAGGGGGCAACTGTTTTTT,CASRPDRGQLFF
TRBD2,.,TRBJ2-5,TRBV7-2,TGTGCCAGCAGACCTGCGGGGGGACAAGAGACCCAGTACTTC,CASRPAGGQETQYF
TRBD1,few,TRBJ1-5,TRBV2,TGTGCCAGCAGTGAGTTGACAGGGGTTCAGCCCCAGCATTTT,CASSELTGVQPQHF
.,.,TRBJ2-1,TRBV30,TGTGCCTGGAGGAATCCGGGGTCGGGCAATGAGCAGTTCTTC,CAWRNPGSGNEQFF
.,few,TRBJ2-5,TRBV15,TGTGCCACCAGCAGAGTGAAGGGAGTCCAAGAGACCCAGTACTTC,CATSRVKGVQETQYF
TRBD1,.,TRBJ1-2,TRBV28,TGTGCCAGCAGTTTTTCAGGGGGCGACTATGGCTACACCTTC,CASSFSGGDYGYTF
TRBD2,.,TRBJ2-3,TRBV7-6,TGTGCTGTCGGGGGGTTCACAGATACGCAGTATTTT,CAVGGFTDTQYF
.,.,TRBJ1-3,TRBV6-6,TGTGCCAGCAGTTCTCGGCGACAGTCGGAAGGAAACACCATATATTTT,CASSSRRQSEGNTIYF
.,.,TRBJ1-6,TRBV4-1,TGCGCCAGCAGCCAAGTAGCCAATTCACCCCTCCACTTT,CASSQVANSPLHF
TRBD2,once,TRBJ2-7,TRBV2,TGTGCCAGCAGTGCCGGGGGGAGAACTTACGAGCAGTACTTC,CASSAGGRTYEQYF
.,.,TRBJ2-7,TRBV9,TGTGCCAGCAGCGCCTCGACAGCTTCCTACGAGCAGTACTTC,CASSASTASYEQYF
.,once,TRBJ2-3,TRBV28,TGTGCCAGCAGTTCCTATATCCTCCCTAGCGCAGATACGCAGTATTTT,CASSSYILPSADTQYF
.,.,TRBJ2-2,TRBV5-8,TGTGCCAGCAGCAAACCCGACTACGGCGGCACCGGGGAGCTGTTTTTT,CASSKPDYGGTGELFF
.,.,TRBJ2-4,TRBV4-1,TGCGCCAGCAGCCCCATACAGGGTCCCAAAAACATTCAGTACTTC,CASSPIQGPKNIQYF
TRBD1,few,TRBJ1-2,TRBV18,TGTGCCAGCTCACAGCGTCCGGGACAGGGTGTAGCCTATGGCTACACCTTC,CASSQRPGQGVAYGYTF